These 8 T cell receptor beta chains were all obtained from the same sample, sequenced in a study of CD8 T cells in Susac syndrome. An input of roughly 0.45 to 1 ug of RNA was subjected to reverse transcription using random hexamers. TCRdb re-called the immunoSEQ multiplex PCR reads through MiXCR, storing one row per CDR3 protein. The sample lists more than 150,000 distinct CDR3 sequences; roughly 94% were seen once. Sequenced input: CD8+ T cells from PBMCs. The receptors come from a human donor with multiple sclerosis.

The CDR3 DNA follows: TGCAGTGCTAGGGAGACAGCGGATAATGAAAAACTGTTTTTT. Protein product: CSARETADNEKLFF. The chain joins TRBV20-1 to TRBJ1-4; perhaps TRBD1 as D (5 bases). Germline V CDR1 and CDR2: DFQATT, SNEGSKA (reference sequence). The CDR3 runs 14 residues. V lost 3 bases to trimming and J lost 4 bases, with 12 bases between them.

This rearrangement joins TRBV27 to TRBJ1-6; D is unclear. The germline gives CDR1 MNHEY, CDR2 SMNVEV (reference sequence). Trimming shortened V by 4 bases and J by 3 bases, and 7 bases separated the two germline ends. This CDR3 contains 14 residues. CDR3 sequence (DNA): TGTGCCAGCAGTTCCAGCGACTATAATTCACCCCTCCACTTT. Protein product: CASSSSDYNSPLHF.

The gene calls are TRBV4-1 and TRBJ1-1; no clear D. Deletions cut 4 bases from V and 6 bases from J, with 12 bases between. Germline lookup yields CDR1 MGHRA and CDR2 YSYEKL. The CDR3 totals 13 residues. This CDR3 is CASSRTEQSEAFF. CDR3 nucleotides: TGCGCCAGCAGCCGAACTGAACAGTCTGAAGCTTTCTTT.

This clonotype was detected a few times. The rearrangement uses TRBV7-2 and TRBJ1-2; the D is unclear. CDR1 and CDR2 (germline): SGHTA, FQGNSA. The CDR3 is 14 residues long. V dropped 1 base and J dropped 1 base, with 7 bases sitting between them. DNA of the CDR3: TGTGCCAGCAGCTTAGTTGGGGATAACTATGGCTACACCTTC. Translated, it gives CASSLVGDNYGYTF.

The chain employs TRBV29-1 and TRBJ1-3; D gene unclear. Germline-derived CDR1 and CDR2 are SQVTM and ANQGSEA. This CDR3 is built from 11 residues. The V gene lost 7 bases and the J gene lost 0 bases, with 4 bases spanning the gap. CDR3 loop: CSGISGNTIYF. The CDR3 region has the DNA TGCAGCGGCATCTCTGGAAACACCATATATTTT.

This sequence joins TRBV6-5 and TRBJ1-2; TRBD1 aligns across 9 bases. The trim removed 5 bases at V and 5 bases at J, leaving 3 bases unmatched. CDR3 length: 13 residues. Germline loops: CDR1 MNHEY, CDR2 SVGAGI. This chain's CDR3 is CASSLTGGYGYTF. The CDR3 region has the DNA TGTGCCAGCAGTCTGACAGGGGGGTATGGCTACACCTTC.

The CDR3 sequence is CSAFGRNTGELFF. As DNA, the CDR3 is TGCAGTGCATTCGGACGGAACACCGGGGAGCTGTTTTTT. This chain connects TRBV20-1 to TRBJ2-2; D is ambiguous. Germline values: CDR1 DFQATT, CDR2 SNEGSKA (reference sequence). V was clipped by 6 bases and J by 1 base, with 9 bases between them. This CDR3 has 13 amino acids.

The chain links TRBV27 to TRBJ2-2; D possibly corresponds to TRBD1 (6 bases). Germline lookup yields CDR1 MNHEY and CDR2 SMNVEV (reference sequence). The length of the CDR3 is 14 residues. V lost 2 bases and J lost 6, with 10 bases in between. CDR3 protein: CASSLLQGSGELFF. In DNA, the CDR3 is TGTGCCAGCAGTTTACTACAGGGTTCCGGGGAGCTGTTTTTT.